The 12 T cell receptor beta chains given below trace back to one sample, sequenced in a study of Ad26.COV2.S vaccination and SARS-CoV-2 variants (dated by TCRdb to the early 2020s). Interpreted using the paper, the treatment or condition label stands for: 15 to 20 received Ad26.COV2.S at low or high dose, single or two shots; 5 received placebo; per-sample allocation not given. Repertoires of vaccine and placebo recipients were sequenced from samples collected on day 63 after the first injection. Library prep was done by the immunoSEQ multiplex PCR assay. TCRdb limited this immuneACCESS table to in-frame rearrangements with V and J called. A share of clones is missing; checked studies link under half to unresolved V genes, and the rest is unexplained. The sample data list about 240,000 clones, and around 87% of these were observed just once. The ten largest clones add up to about 10% of the sample.

Sequenced here: peripheral blood, sampled in a trial of Ad26.COV2.S vaccine versus placebo. These receptors originate from a person aged 18-60 years who received the Ad26.COV2.S COVID-19 vaccine or a placebo.

This clone appeared a single time. The chain links TRBV5-8 to TRBJ2-7, with D uncertain. This CDR3 contains 13 residues. Deletions cut 0 bases from V and 3 bases from J, with 7 bases between. In germline, CDR1 is SGHTS, CDR2 YDEGEE. CDR3 sequence (DNA): TGTGCCAGCAGCTTGGACATAGACTACGAGCAGTACTTC. It translates to CASSLDIDYEQYF.

The chain employs TRBV30 and TRBJ2-3; the D gene could be TRBD1 or TRBD2 (7 bases each). From germline, CDR1 is GTSNPN and CDR2 SVGIG (reference sequence). V lost 1 base and J lost 1, with 12 bases in between. There are 15 residues in the CDR3. The CDR3 region is CAWSEGAGGTDTQYF. The CDR3 coding sequence is TGTGCCTGGAGTGAGGGGGCGGGAGGCACAGATACGCAGTATTTT.

V and J are TRBV11-2 and TRBJ1-1; 8 nucleotides align to TRBD1. Trimming cost V 5 bases and J 8 bases; bases outside gene matches: 4. Per germline, CDR1 SGHAT and CDR2 FQNNGV. The CDR3 runs 12 residues. The DNA of the CDR3 is TGTGCCAGCAGCCCCCGGACAGGGGAAGCTTTCTTT. Encoded protein: CASSPRTGEAFF.

The rearrangement joins TRBV24-1 to TRBJ2-1; D remains unclear. Looked up from germline, CDR1 is KGHDR and CDR2 is SFDVKD. Trimming removed 1 base from V and 10 bases from J, with 10 bases in between. The CDR3 loop spans 13 amino acids. CDR3: CATSDFNLVEQFF. In nucleotides, the CDR3 is TGTGCCACCAGTGATTTTAATTTGGTCGAGCAGTTCTTC.

This clone has only one observation. The chain links TRBV28 to TRBJ1-2; possible D gene TRBD1, 6 bases. Germline CDR1 reads MDHEN; CDR2 reads SYDVKM. The CDR3 totals 13 residues. V was trimmed by 2 bases and J by 8 bases, leaving 12 bases between them. The DNA of the CDR3 is TGTGCCAGCAGTTTAGTGGGGGCTAACGGCTACACCTTC. Translating gives CASSLVGANGYTF.

This clone appeared a single time. The chain is built from TRBV6-5 and TRBJ2-7; D not certain. Trimming left V 5 bases short and J 4 bases short, with 9 bases between. In germline, CDR1 is MNHEY, CDR2 SVGAGI. The CDR3 totals 12 residues. This CDR3 reads CASSPDLYEQYF. CDR3 bases: TGTGCCAGCAGTCCCGATTTGTACGAGCAGTACTTC.

The gene calls are TRBV30 and TRBJ1-1; the D gene is possibly TRBD1 (6 bases). The CDR3 is 12 amino acids. V gave up 5 bases and J gave up 7 bases, with 14 bases separating them. Germline CDR1 and CDR2: GTSNPN and SVGIG (reference sequence). CDR3 nucleotide sequence: TGTGCCTGGCTCCGCAGGGGAGTTGAAGCTTTCTTT. Protein: CAWLRRGVEAFF.

V is TRBV10-3 and J is TRBJ1-5; D is possibly TRBD1 (5 bases). The CDR3 loop spans 17 amino acids. Germline V gene lookup returns CDR1 ENHRY and CDR2 SYGVKD. The germline V and J ends were trimmed by 2 bases and 7 bases, with 21 bases remaining between them. The CDR3 nucleotides are TGTGCCATCAGTGAGGCCGGAAAGACAGAGGCGAAGCAGCCCCAGCATTTT. Translation gives CAISEAGKTEAKQPQHF.

This sequence joins TRBV5-1 and TRBJ1-2; no clear D. CDR3 length: 15 residues. CDR1 SGHRS and CDR2 YFSETQ come from the germline V gene. Trimming pared 4 bases from V and 4 bases from J, leaving 17 bases between. DNA for the CDR3: TGCGCCAGCAGCCCCATGACGGGGAGAGGCTATGGCTACACCTTC. This sequence encodes CASSPMTGRGYGYTF.

The V call is TRBV20-1, the J call TRBJ1-2, with D unresolved. Germline V gene sequence: CDR1 DFQATT, CDR2 SNEGSKA (reference sequence). The CDR3 runs 13 residues. Trimming took 3 bases from V and 3 from J, leaving 11 bases between them. This chain's CDR3 is CSASRGVDYGYTF. The CDR3 bases are TGCAGTGCTAGTCGCGGGGTGGACTATGGCTACACCTTC.

This rearrangement joins TRBV30 to TRBJ1-1; tentatively, D is TRBD1 (5 bases). V was trimmed by 5 bases and J by 4 bases, leaving 11 bases between them. CDR1 and CDR2 from the germline V gene are GTSNPN and SVGIG (reference sequence). The CDR3 is 12 residues long. The CDR3, as DNA: TGTGCCTGGGCACACGGGGGCACTGAAGCTTTCTTT. Translated, it gives CAWAHGGTEAFF.

The V call is TRBV4-1, the J call TRBJ1-4; 8 bases are a match to TRBD1. Germline V lookup: CDR1 MGHRA, CDR2 YSYEKL. This CDR3 comprises 11 residues. The V gene end was trimmed by 7 bases and the J gene end by 12 bases; junction bases not matched to a gene: 4. CDR3 amino acids: CASTSTGELFF. In nucleotides, the CDR3 is TGCGCCAGCACGTCGACAGGGGAACTGTTTTTT.